What follows describes a single TCR beta chain. This record comes from a study of blood T cell repertoires in COVID-19. Profiling relied on immunoSEQ multiplex PCR, and the TCRdb table lists in-frame clones only, not all of them. Of about 59,000 clones listed, around 70% were seen once; the top ten hold 14%. Losses at the gene ends were 4 bases for V and 6 bases for J; bases not matched to a gene: 6. Germline V gives CDR1 SNHLY, CDR2 FYNNEI. The length of the CDR3 is 15 residues. Sequencing was carried out using peripheral blood. The rearrangement links TRBV2 to TRBJ1-4; 9 bases fit TRBD1. The TCR was taken from a woman between 65 and 79 years old with acute or convalescent COVID-19. CDR3 DNA sequence: TGTGCCAGCAGTGGCGGGACAGGGAGGGATGAAAAACTGTTTTTT. Translated: CASSGGTGRDEKLFF.